The 25 T cell receptor beta chains listed next were all sequenced from one sample in a study of regulatory T cells in long-lasting Graves disease. Arm-PCR with iRepertoire HTBI primers amplified the CDR3 regions for these TCR beta libraries. TCRdb passed the multiplex PCR reads through MiXCR, listing each CDR3 protein once. The sample carries some 490,000 distinct CDR3 sequences, about 12% recorded once. Specified time point: newly diagnosed GD, antithyroid drugs for less than 3 months. RNA extracted from PBMCs served as the sequencing template. These data were also reused for a study on T cells in Graves' hyperthyroidism and ophthalmopathy.

Material: peripheral blood mononuclear cells (PBMCs), obtained at new diagnosis, from a patient treated with antithyroid drugs. Every receptor here comes from a woman under 40 with Graves disease.

This clonotype occurred many times. At one of its ends the junction is not consistent with the germline gene, which may arise from a read error. The chain employs TRBV7-2 and TRBJ1-2; tentatively, D is TRBD1 (5 bases). The CDR3 is made up of 11 amino acids. Germline V gene lookup returns CDR1 SGHTA and CDR2 FQGNSA. As DNA, the CDR3 is TGTGCCAGCAGCCGCCGGCGACAGACAGTCTTC. Protein: CASSRRRQTVF.

This clonotype was counted many times. V gene TRBV2 combines with J gene TRBJ2-1, with 9 positions matching TRBD2. The V gene's germline CDR1 is SNHLY and CDR2 FYNNEI. V lost 2 bases to trimming and J lost 0 bases; unmatched junction nucleotides: 5. The CDR3 sequence is 17 residues long. The CDR3 reads CASSEFGSGSSYNEQFF. In DNA form, the CDR3 reads TGTGCCAGCAGTGAATTTGGTAGCGGGAGCTCCTACAATGAGCAGTTCTTC.

This clonotype has ten or more counts. The chain carries TRBV7-2 and TRBJ2-5; 9 nucleotides agree with TRBD2. The CDR3 runs to 18 residues. J lost 5 bases, V lost 10 bases, and 23 bases had no gene match. The germline V gene encodes CDR1 SGHTA and CDR2 FQGNSA. The CDR3 protein is CATRGGGRAPGAQETQYF. As DNA, the CDR3 is TGTGCCACCCGAGGGGGCGGGAGGGCCCCCGGGGCACAGGAGACCCAGTACTTC.

The rearrangement links TRBV19 to TRBJ2-1; the match to TRBD2 covers 10 bases. Losses at the gene ends were 9 bases for V and 5 bases for J; bases not matched to a gene: 4. CDR1 is LNHDA, CDR2 SQIVND, per germline (reference sequence). The CDR3 is made up of 13 amino acids. The CDR3 loop reads CARLAGWNNEQFF. In DNA, the CDR3 is TGTGCCAGACTAGCGGGATGGAACAATGAGCAGTTCTTC.

Points on this clonotype: A read error is possible here, since a much larger clone lies one base away. The genes are TRBV2 and TRBJ2-1; D tentatively fits TRBD1 or TRBD2 (6 bases each). The CDR3 contains 17 residues. The germline gives CDR1 SNHLY, CDR2 FYNNEI. The CDR3 reads CVSSLLAGTYPRGEQFF. In DNA, the CDR3 is TGTGTCAGCAGCCTACTAGCCGGGACATACCCGCGGGGTGAGCAGTTCTTC.

This rearrangement joins TRBV27 to TRBJ2-1, with 11 nucleotides matching TRBD2. V lost 0 bases to trimming and J lost 7 bases; unmatched junction nucleotides: 8. The CDR3 covers 17 residues. The germline V gene encodes CDR1 MNHEY and CDR2 SMNVEV (reference sequence). CDR3 coding DNA: TGTGCCAGCAGTTTATCCTTAGCGGGAGGGCCAAGGAATGAGCAGTTCTTC. Translation: CASSLSLAGGPRNEQFF.

The sample holds many counts of this clonotype. The chain joins TRBV14 to TRBJ1-3; no clear D gene. Trimming cost V 1 base and J 4 bases, with 11 bases left between them. From germline, CDR1 is SGHDN and CDR2 FVKESK. This CDR3 comprises 15 residues. The DNA of the CDR3 is TGTGCCAGCAGCCAAGGATTTGGCCGCGGAAACACCATATATTTT. It codes for CASSQGFGRGNTIYF.

This clonotype appeared many times. This chain links TRBV7-9 with TRBJ2-7, with 7 bases identical to TRBD1. This CDR3 is built from 14 residues. Unmatched junction bases numbered 4, after V lost 3 bases and J lost 2 bases. Germline CDR1 and CDR2: SEHNR and FQNEAQ (reference sequence). The CDR3 bases are TGTGCCAGCAGCTTGACAGGGCTTCCCTACGAGCAGTACTTC. It codes for CASSLTGLPYEQYF. The entire variable domain, with the rest obtained from reference TRBV7-9 and TRBJ2-7, is as follows: DTGVSQNPRHKITKRGQNVTFRCDPISEHNRLYWYRQTLGQGPEFLTYFQNEAQLEKSRLLSDRFSAERPKGSFSTLEIQRTEQGDSAMYLCASSLTGLPYEQYFGPGTRLTVT.

On this clonotype itself: This likely reflects a read error, since a far larger clone is one base away. This chain uses TRBV7-2 with TRBJ2-3; D not certain. The end of the DNA is better explained by TRBJ1-5, so the J call may be wrong. Germline V gene lookup returns CDR1 SGHTA and CDR2 FQGNSA. The CDR3 contains 17 residues. The CDR3 sequence: CASSSPRTSGPTDTQHF. The CDR3 DNA sequence: TGTGCCAGCAGCTCACCTCGGACTAGCGGCCCCACGGATACGCAGCATTTT.

This clonotype was seen many times. The chain uses TRBV27 and TRBJ1-4, with a tentative D call TRBD1 (6 bases). The CDR3 length is 12 residues. V was trimmed by 7 bases and J by 10 bases, leaving 13 bases between them. CDR1 is MNHEY and CDR2 is SMNVEV in the germline V gene (reference sequence). Written as DNA, the CDR3 is TGTGCCAGCAAACGGGCGACAGGAAAACTGTTTTTT. Residues: CASKRATGKLFF.

The chain has TRBV18 and TRBJ1-1; D might be TRBD1 (5 bases). Germline V CDR1 and CDR2: KGHSH, LQKENI. V gave up 0 bases and J gave up 0 bases, with 11 bases separating them. The CDR3 covers 16 residues. The CDR3 DNA sequence: TGTGCCAGCTCACCACCTGGGGGGTTGCTGAACACTGAAGCTTTCTTT. Amino acid sequence: CASSPPGGLLNTEAFF.

The chain combines TRBV7-9 with TRBJ1-1; 9 bases agree with TRBD1. The CDR3 spans 15 residues. The germline CDR1 and CDR2 sequences are SEHNR and FQNEAQ (reference sequence). V trimming: 5 bases; J trimming: 5 bases; junction bases outside the gene matches: 9. This CDR3 is CASSLLRTGETEAFF. CDR3 coding DNA: TGTGCCAGCAGCCTTCTCCGGACAGGGGAGACTGAAGCTTTCTTT.

This clonotype was counted at least ten times. This rearrangement joins TRBV6-1 to TRBJ1-3, with a tentative D call TRBD1 (5 bases). Germline V gene lookup returns CDR1 MNHNS and CDR2 SASEGT. The CDR3 is made up of 14 amino acids. Deletions cut 5 bases from V and 0 bases from J, with 8 bases between. The DNA for the CDR3 is TGTGCCAGCAGTAAAACAGGCTCTGGAAACACCATATATTTT. It yields the protein CASSKTGSGNTIYF.

This clonotype occurred many times. This chain links TRBV3-1 with TRBJ2-1; D gene uncertain. V lost 2 bases, J lost 9 bases, and 14 bases lay in between. Germline V CDR1 and CDR2: LGHDT, YNNKEL (reference sequence). The CDR3 loop spans 14 amino acids. The CDR3 nucleotides read TGTGCCAGCAGCCAATATTCGTTCCGTGGTGAGCAGTTCTTC. Encoded protein: CASSQYSFRGEQFF.

This clonotype was observed a single time. The chain combines TRBV5-1 with TRBJ2-7; D unclear. This CDR3 is built from 14 residues. In germline, CDR1 is SGHRS, CDR2 YFSETQ. V was cut by 0 bases and J by 7 bases, with 14 bases left in between. The CDR3 DNA reads as TGCGCCAGCAGCTTGGCCAGCAGCCTCATAGAGCAGTACTTC. It yields the protein CASSLASSLIEQYF.

This clonotype was found a few times. This rearrangement joins TRBV29-1 to TRBJ1-1; D not resolved. Looked up from germline, CDR1 is SQVTM and CDR2 is ANQGSEA. The CDR3 consists of 12 residues. Deletions cut 7 bases from V and 6 bases from J, with 15 bases between. CDR3 amino acids: CSAGGLASEAFF. The DNA for the CDR3 is TGCAGCGCCGGAGGTCTTGCCTCTGAAGCTTTCTTT.

The rearrangement links TRBV20-1 to TRBJ2-1; weak D call: TRBD2 (6 bases). Germline V gives CDR1 DFQATT, CDR2 SNEGSKA (reference sequence). The length of the CDR3 is 15 residues. Trimming left V 6 bases short and J 3 bases short, with 18 bases between. The CDR3 DNA is TGCAGTGCCCACGGGGCGGGGAACATCTACAATGAGCAGTTCTTC. It encodes CSAHGAGNIYNEQFF.

This clonotype was counted ten times or more. The chain recombines TRBV27 with TRBJ2-3, with a weak D call TRBD2 (5 bases). Trimming stripped 0 bases from V and 2 bases from J, with 12 bases between. CDR3 size: 16 residues. Germline assignment: CDR1 MNHEY and CDR2 SMNVEV (reference sequence). In DNA form, the CDR3 reads TGTGCCAGCAGTTTATCCAGCGGAGTCTACACAGATACGCAGTATTTT. Its protein is CASSLSSGVYTDTQYF.

Only one count was recorded for this clonotype. It may be a read error: a sequence one base away is much more abundant. The CDR3 DNA is TGTGCCGGCAGTGTAGGGGCAGTCGAGCAGTACTTC. Its protein product is CAGSVGAVEQYF. The chain joins TRBV6-2 or TRBV6-3 to TRBJ2-7; D is perhaps TRBD1 (5 bases). Germline lookup yields CDR1 MNHEY and CDR2 SVGEGT. The CDR3 loop spans 12 amino acids.

At least ten counts were recorded for this clonotype. This chain joins TRBV28 and TRBJ1-5; the match to TRBD1 covers 7 bases. The germline V gene encodes CDR1 MDHEN and CDR2 SYDVKM. The CDR3 runs to 15 residues. V trimming: 6 bases; J trimming: 4 bases; junction bases outside the gene matches: 9. The CDR3 nucleotides read TGTGCCAGCAGCCGTAGGGACAGCTGGAATCAGCCCCAGCATTTT. Translated: CASSRRDSWNQPQHF.

This clonotype has ten or more counts. The chain links TRBV27 to TRBJ2-5; D not resolved. The CDR3 totals 15 residues. The germline V gene encodes CDR1 MNHEY and CDR2 SMNVEV (reference sequence). V lost 0 bases and J lost 2, with 10 bases in between. The CDR3 DNA sequence: TGTGCCAGCAGTTTATCCGGTTTGGTGCAAGAGACCCAGTACTTC. This encodes CASSLSGLVQETQYF.

The sample holds a few counts of this clonotype. The rearrangement uses TRBV24-1 and TRBJ2-1; D is unresolved. Germline V gene data show CDR1 as KGHDR and CDR2 as SFDVKD. The CDR3 covers 15 residues. The V and J ends lost 9 bases and 8 bases respectively, with 22 bases between them. The CDR3 loop is CATSDRLAFGDEQFF. CDR3 DNA sequence: TGTGCCACCTCTGACCGACTTGCCTTTGGGGATGAGCAGTTCTTC.

As to this clonotype: A much larger clone is a single base away; this may be a read error. V is TRBV6-2 or TRBV6-3 and J is TRBJ2-3; 7 bases agree with TRBD1. Trimming took 5 bases from V and 1 from J; bases not matched to a gene: 12. Germline loops: CDR1 MNHEY, CDR2 SVGEGT. This CDR3 has 17 residues. The CDR3 nucleotides read TGTGCCAGCAGTGAAGCCCCCACAGGGGATTGCACAGATACGCAGTATTTT. Translation gives CASSEAPTGDCTDTQYF.

Ten or more counts support this clonotype. The chain carries TRBV12-3 or TRBV12-4 and TRBJ2-7; D is unclear. The CDR3 is made up of 14 amino acids. Trimming removed 5 bases from V and 5 bases from J, with 16 bases in between. CDR3 amino acids: CASSQHAGFNEQYF. CDR3 in DNA: TGTGCCAGCAGTCAACACGCTGGGTTCAACGAGCAGTACTTC.

This clonotype was counted ten times or more. This sequence joins TRBV7-2 and TRBJ1-2; D not resolved. Between the trimmed V and J ends, which lost 3 bases and 4 bases, there was a span of 15 bases. The CDR3 is 15 amino acids. CDR1 and CDR2 (germline): SGHTA, FQGNSA. The CDR3, as DNA: TGTGCCAGCAGCTTGCCGGTCATGTGGGCCTATGGCTACACCTTC. This encodes CASSLPVMWAYGYTF.